Sequencing of this T cell receptor (beta chain) was carried out in a study of T cell repertoires in cytomegalovirus infection (dated by TCRdb to about 2019). Background for the entire study: Peptide stimulations targeted recently identified HLA-C-restricted CMV epitopes, whose presentation resists viral immunomodulation, together with well-studied HLA-B-restricted epitopes. Because public TCR beta signatures pointed to carriage of CMV infection together with the matching HLA type, the HLA type of each donor mattered for the analysis.

Sequencing was carried out with an Illumina HiSeq 1500. TCRdb ran its own pipeline on the public reads, namely fastp trimming at Q25 and MiXCR clone calling, and kept in-frame beta chains. Every entry covers one CDR3 protein and lists the most common genes and DNA from its rows. In all, the sample holds hundreds of thousands of distinct CDR3 sequences, and about 30% of those were seen once. Roughly 20% of the sample belongs to the ten largest clones. Only a few counts were recorded for this clonotype. Its antigen remains unidentified. The sample holds no much larger clone one base away, and base qualities are not on file. In light of the paper, this sample's treatment or condition label describes: in vitro stimulation with specific CMV peptide epitopes to enrich CMV-specific T cells. Its CDR3 holds 15 amino acids, cysteine through phenylalanine. Kept here is only the CDR3 DNA, which spans 45 bases and is read in frame from base 1. After removal of 7 bases from V and 2 bases from J, the junction retains 10 bases not matched to a gene.

Study-wide findings and limitations: The ex vivo response was dominated by HLA-C-restricted CMV-specific TCR beta clonotypes, and the single most frequent clonotype in two of eight donors was supplied by these HLA-C-restricted clonotypes. Cumulative frequency of public TCR beta family members discriminated carriers of CMV infection plus the relevant HLA type in this cohort and an independent 352-donor cohort.

This sequence originates from a human donor in good health (CMV status not recorded). Some clones in this sample may be carry-over from other donors' samples. The specimen was cultured PBMCs, collected from culture after CMV antigen stimulation. The chain uses TRBV12-3 or TRBV12-4 and TRBJ2-7; TRBD2 matches 8 bases in the middle. CDR3 reads: CASTLTGGRAYEQYF. The DNA reads as follows: TGTGCCAGCACCCTTACGGGGGGGAGGGCCTACGAGCAGTACTTC.